Below, one T cell receptor beta chain is given with its context. Antigen specificity is unknown. One end of the junction is discordant with germline, which a read error may explain. The template, approximately 500 ng total RNA, yielded TCR beta cDNA made with a constant-region primer. ARM-PCR was slightly modified, and three nested multiplex PCR rounds with it gave rise to the TCR beta libraries. The two initial PCR rounds, 9 to 11 cycles each, used TRBV1-TRBV30 forward and C-beta reverse primers. TCRdb re-called the multiplex PCR reads with MiXCR, one entry per CDR3 protein. The sample includes about 330,000 distinct CDR3 sequences, about 61% of them seen just once. These data come from a study of tumor-infiltrating lymphocytes in primary liver carcinoma. Per the germline V gene, CDR1 is LGHNA and CDR2 is YNFKEQ. This CDR3 has 15 amino acids. Unsorted whole blood yielded blood RNA, and germline DNA was extracted as well. The patients carried chronic HBV infection and had received no treatment.

Study outcomes and limitations: Whereas tumor region pairs overlapped more, tumor-adjacent and tumor-blood pairs overlapped less.

Material for sequencing was peripheral blood. This TCR derives from a man in his forties with primary liver carcinoma and hepatitis B virus infection. This chain links TRBV4-2 with TRBJ1-2; D ambiguous. The CDR3 protein is CASNQDLPAIYGYTF. The CDR3 DNA reads as TGCGCCAGCAACCAAGATCTGCCGGCTATCTATGGCTACACTTTC.